The entry that follows covers one T cell receptor beta chain sequence. Its specificity is unknown. The CDR3 runs 15 residues. The germline CDR1 and CDR2 sequences are SGHRS and YFSETQ. V lost 4 bases to trimming and J lost 1 base; unmatched junction nucleotides: 7. Repertoires were generated with immunoSEQ multiplex PCR, while TCRdb's copy carries only in-frame clones and drops some. The data show tens of thousands of clones, with roughly 70% seen just once and over 15% held by the top ten. The data stem from a study of PD-1 blockade in classical Hodgkin lymphoma. All the patients suffered relapse after autologous stem cell transplantation, and brentuximab vedotin exposure differed. Study observations and caveats: Newly diagnosed patients were said to have less baseline TCR diversity than healthy donors did.

This specimen was peripheral blood mononuclear cells (PBMCs), taken at baseline. The genes are TRBV5-1 and TRBJ1-1; the match to TRBD1 covers 7 bases. The clonotype comes from a human donor with classical Hodgkin lymphoma. CDR3 loop: CASSPVTGPNTEAFF. DNA of the CDR3: TGCGCCAGCAGCCCGGTGACAGGGCCGAACACTGAAGCTTTCTTT.